This T cell receptor beta chain was sequenced for a study of human T cells and chemical hapten exposure. V was cut by 2 bases and J by 3 bases, with 13 bases left in between. The CDR3 has 16 amino acids. The V gene's germline CDR1 is SGHAT and CDR2 FQDESV (reference sequence). Using its own MiXCR run on the RACE reads, TCRdb lists one record per CDR3 protein. The sample lists about 42,000 distinct CDR3 sequences, 9.5% to 10% seen once, with roughly 13% in the top ten. Specified time point: patch test 2, 6 weeks after DPC sensitization. Noted treatment: therapeutic diphenylcyclopropenone sensitization with weekly scalp DPC. Unfractionated whole blood served as the source for total RNA extraction.

The chain joins TRBV11-1 to TRBJ2-2; D is perhaps TRBD1 (5 bases). This clonotype was sampled from a woman in her 30s with alopecia areata. Some clones in this sample may be carry-over from other donors' samples. The sample in question was whole blood, obtained in connection with sensitization to the hapten diphenylcyclopropenone (DPC). The CDR3 spells CASSLHPGLDTGELFF. CDR3 sequence (DNA): TGTGCCAGCAGCTTACATCCAGGGCTGGACACCGGGGAGCTGTTTTTT.